This TCR beta chain comes out of a study of blood T cell repertoires in COVID-19. This CDR3 comprises 13 residues. Germline CDR1 reads SGHTA; CDR2 reads FQGNSA. Trimming took 3 bases from V and 5 from J, leaving 10 bases between them. Method: immunoSEQ multiplex PCR; TCRdb's copy keeps in-frame clones and lacks some. The profile shows more than 110,000 clones, roughly 80% of them singletons. Specimen: PBMCs or T cells enriched from blood (not recorded which). The sequence was collected from a woman aged 18-35 years who had been exposed to COVID-19. The rearrangement uses TRBV7-2 and TRBJ1-1, with D hard to call. CDR3 nucleotide sequence: TGTGCCAGCAGCTTGGAGCGCGCGACTGAAGCTTTCTTT. This gives the protein CASSLERATEAFF.